The 31 T cell receptor beta chains listed next were all sequenced from one sample in a study of cytomegalovirus exposure and HLA in healthy donors. Primers for the PCR totalled 60 Vbeta and 13 Jbeta. This table comes from immunoSEQ multiplex PCR, and its TCRdb copy is limited to in-frame clones, with some not included. The table includes approximately 100,000 clones, more than 65% detected once. The material sequenced was PBMCs. Source of these receptors: a woman under 30 in good health and CMV-seropositive.

The chain carries TRBV30 and TRBJ2-2; no definite D call. The germline V gene has CDR1 GTSNPN and CDR2 SVGIG (reference sequence). The CDR3 loop spans 11 amino acids. Between the trimmed V and J ends, which lost 4 bases and 6 bases, there was a span of 6 bases. DNA for the CDR3: TGTGCCTGGACGTCGGCCGGGGAGCTGTTTTTT. Amino acid sequence: CAWTSAGELFF.

The rearrangement links TRBV11-3 to TRBJ2-1; unclear D gene. Trimming left V 1 base short and J 6 bases short, with 7 bases between. Per the germline V gene, CDR1 is SGHNT and CDR2 is YENEEA. This CDR3 spans 13 amino acids. The CDR3 DNA follows: TGTGCCAGCAGCTTAGGTCCTTCCAATGAGCAGTTCTTC. Its translation is CASSLGPSNEQFF.

The gene calls are TRBV18 and TRBJ1-1; no clear D gene. The germline V gene has CDR1 KGHSH and CDR2 LQKENI. CDR3 length: 13 amino acids. Trimming removed 0 bases at V and 1 base at J, with 3 bases between. CDR3 DNA sequence: TGTGCCAGCTCACCACCCGGGAACACTGAAGCTTTCTTT. It is translated as CASSPPGNTEAFF.

V gene TRBV4-3 combines with J gene TRBJ2-7; 11 bases map to TRBD1. The CDR3 length is 16 residues. CDR1 and CDR2 from the germline V gene are LGHNA and YSLEER. The V and J ends lost 3 bases and 6 bases, in that order; junction bases with no gene match: 10. As DNA, the CDR3 is TGCGCCAGCAGCCAGGGGACCGGGACAGGGGGTCTCGAGCAGTACTTC. The encoded protein is CASSQGTGTGGLEQYF.

This chain joins TRBV5-6 and TRBJ2-7, with TRBD1 matching 7 bases. CDR3 length: 14 residues. Germline V gene data show CDR1 as SGHDT and CDR2 as YYEEEE. V lost 8 bases, J lost 5 bases, and 13 bases stayed unmatched. In DNA, the CDR3 is TGTGCCAGTTATAAGACAGGGATCGGAGACGAGCAGTACTTC. Residues: CASYKTGIGDEQYF. The full variable domain, its missing parts supplied by reference TRBV5-6 and TRBJ2-7, is DAGVTQSPTHLIKTRGQQVTLRCSPKSGHDTVSWYQQALGQGPQFIFQYYEEEERQRGNFPDRFSGHQFPNYSSELNVNALLLGDSALYLCASYKTGIGDEQYFGPGTRLTVT.

A single count supports this clone. The rearrangement uses TRBV9 and TRBJ1-2; no clear D. This CDR3 contains 14 residues. The germline V and J ends were trimmed by 0 bases and 6 bases, with 12 bases remaining between them. Germline lookup yields CDR1 SGDLS and CDR2 YYNGEE. The CDR3 sequence is CASSVEAGKDGYTF. The CDR3 DNA follows: TGTGCCAGCAGCGTAGAGGCGGGAAAGGATGGCTACACCTTC. Based on the CDR3 plus reference TRBV9 and TRBJ1-2, the full variable domain is DSGVTQTPKHLITATGQRVTLRCSPRSGDLSVYWYQQSLDQGLQFLIQYYNGEERAKGNILERFSAQQFPDLHSELNLSSLELGDSALYFCASSVEAGKDGYTFGSGTRLTVV.

This clone was seen a few times. This rearrangement joins TRBV29-1 to TRBJ2-3, with TRBD1 as a possible D gene (5 bases). This CDR3 spans 13 amino acids. The V end was cut by 4 bases, the J end by 3 bases, with 11 bases between. In germline, CDR1 is SQVTM, CDR2 ANQGSEA. CDR3 amino acids: CSVGQFFTDTQYF. The CDR3 DNA sequence: TGCAGCGTTGGACAGTTTTTTACAGATACGCAGTATTTT.

The rearrangement links TRBV4-3 to TRBJ2-4; D is perhaps TRBD2 (6 bases). Trimming pared 1 base from V and 0 bases from J, leaving 7 bases between. Germline CDR1 and CDR2: LGHNA and YSLEER. This CDR3 has 15 residues. Here the CDR3 DNA reads TGCGCCAGCAGCCAAGGGGGACTAGCCAAAAACATTCAGTACTTC. As protein: CASSQGGLAKNIQYF.

The chain combines TRBV28 with TRBJ1-1, with 7 nucleotides matching TRBD1. After removal of 3 bases from V and 0 bases from J, the junction contained 10 bases not matched to a gene. The CDR3 has 17 amino acids. CDR1 is MDHEN, CDR2 SYDVKM, per germline. The CDR3 spells CASSFGPAGQLNTEAFF. CDR3 DNA: TGTGCCAGCAGTTTTGGGCCTGCGGGACAGTTGAACACTGAAGCTTTCTTT. Filled out from reference TRBV28 and TRBJ1-1, the complete variable domain reads DVKVTQSSRYLVKRTGEKVFLECVQDMDHENMFWYRQDPGLGLRLIYFSYDVKMKEKGDIPEGYSVSREKKERFSLILESASTNQTSMYLCASSFGPAGQLNTEAFFGQGTRLTVV.

J is TRBJ2-7 and V is TRBV7-2; 8 bases line up with TRBD2. The CDR3 loop spans 16 amino acids. CDR1 and CDR2 (germline): SGHTA, FQGNSA. With 1 base clipped from V and 2 bases from J, the junction kept 7 bases outside the gene matches. The CDR3 loop reads CASSLGGGRIPYEQYF. The CDR3, as DNA: TGTGCCAGCAGCTTAGGAGGCGGGAGGATCCCCTACGAGCAGTACTTC.

This chain uses TRBV19 with TRBJ1-1; TRBD1 is a possible D gene (5 bases). The ends were cut back, 4 bases at V and 1 base at J, with 10 bases in the middle. The length of the CDR3 is 14 residues. Germline V lookup: CDR1 LNHDA, CDR2 SQIVND (reference sequence). Here the CDR3 DNA reads TGTGCCAGTAGTAGTTATACAGGGAACACTGAAGCTTTCTTT. Protein: CASSSYTGNTEAFF.

This clone turned up a few times. The gene calls are TRBV9 and TRBJ2-1; 11 nucleotides line up with TRBD2. The CDR3 consists of 15 residues. The junction had 6 bases not matched to a gene; V was cut back by 2 bases and J by 8 bases. CDR1 is SGDLS and CDR2 is YYNGEE in the germline V gene. The CDR3 nucleotides read TGTGCCAGCAGCGTGTCGGGACTAGCGGTTTATGAGCAGTTCTTC. It codes for CASSVSGLAVYEQFF.

As DNA, the CDR3 is TGCAGCGTTTTAGACTATGGCTACACCTTC. Protein product: CSVLDYGYTF. This chain links TRBV29-1 with TRBJ1-2; D unresolved. Trimming removed 5 bases at V and 3 bases at J, with 4 bases between. The length of the CDR3 is 10 residues. The germline gives CDR1 SQVTM, CDR2 ANQGSEA. Full variable domain (remainder filled in from reference TRBV29-1 and TRBJ1-2): SAVISQKPSRDICQRGTSLTIQCQVDSQVTMMFWYRQQPGQSLTLIATANQGSEATYESGFVIDKFPISRPNLTFSTLTVSNMSPEDSSIYLCSVLDYGYTFGSGTRLTVV.

This chain joins TRBV10-3 and TRBJ1-1; 7 nucleotides align to TRBD1. After removal of 7 bases from V and 3 bases from J, the junction contained 11 bases not matched to a gene. The CDR3 totals 15 residues. Per the germline V gene, CDR1 is ENHRY and CDR2 is SYGVKD. The CDR3 sequence: CAIKGNRDSDTEAFF. CDR3 nucleotide sequence: TGTGCCATCAAGGGAAACCGGGACAGCGACACTGAAGCTTTCTTT.

This chain links TRBV6-5 with TRBJ1-1; possible D gene TRBD1, 6 bases. V dropped 5 bases and J dropped 4 bases, with 14 bases sitting between them. This CDR3 region has 14 residues. CDR1 is MNHEY and CDR2 is SVGAGI in the germline V gene. Here the CDR3 DNA reads TGTGCCAGCAGTCCAAACAGGGAGGGCACTGAAGCTTTCTTT. Translation gives CASSPNREGTEAFF.

The chain is built from TRBV9 and TRBJ2-1; possible D gene TRBD2, 6 bases. The CDR3 extends over 17 amino acids. V lost 3 bases to trimming and J lost 0 bases, with 16 bases between them. In germline, CDR1 is SGDLS, CDR2 YYNGEE. In nucleotides, the CDR3 is TGTGCCAGCAGCGGGATGGCTAGCGACCCCTCCTACAATGAGCAGTTCTTC. Translation: CASSGMASDPSYNEQFF. The variable domain in full, with the rest retrieved from reference TRBV9 and TRBJ2-1, is DSGVTQTPKHLITATGQRVTLRCSPRSGDLSVYWYQQSLDQGLQFLIQYYNGEERAKGNILERFSAQQFPDLHSELNLSSLELGDSALYFCASSGMASDPSYNEQFFGPGTRLTVL.

The CDR3 DNA reads TGTGCCAGCAGCTTATACTCGACAGGGAGCGAGCAGTACTTC. It yields the protein CASSLYSTGSEQYF. The chain recombines TRBV5-6 with TRBJ2-7, with 7 bases identical to TRBD1. The CDR3 is 14 residues long. The V gene end was trimmed by 2 bases and the J gene end by 6 bases; junction bases not matched to a gene: 8. Per the germline V gene, CDR1 is SGHDT and CDR2 is YYEEEE.

V is TRBV19 and J is TRBJ2-3; D gene uncertain. V was shortened by 4 bases and J by 4 bases, with 15 bases between the two germline ends. From germline, CDR1 is LNHDA and CDR2 SQIVND (reference sequence). This CDR3 is built from 15 residues. CDR3 nucleotides: TGTGCCAGTAGTAGCCCCTCCCAGTCCGCAGATACGCAGTATTTT. Translated, it gives CASSSPSQSADTQYF.

The V and J genes are TRBV28 and TRBJ2-2; 11 bases match TRBD1. Germline CDR1 is MDHEN and CDR2 is SYDVKM. The CDR3 extends over 15 amino acids. With V trimmed by 5 bases and J by 7 bases, 6 bases remained unmatched. The CDR3 reads CASSQGTGGGGELFF. CDR3 DNA: TGTGCCAGCAGTCAGGGGACAGGGGGAGGCGGGGAGCTGTTTTTT. Looking up the rest from reference TRBV28 and TRBJ2-2 gives the full variable domain: DVKVTQSSRYLVKRTGEKVFLECVQDMDHENMFWYRQDPGLGLRLIYFSYDVKMKEKGDIPEGYSVSREKKERFSLILESASTNQTSMYLCASSQGTGGGGELFFGEGSRLTVL.

The chain employs TRBV7-3 and TRBJ2-5; 7 bases are a match to TRBD2. With V trimmed by 5 bases and J by 4 bases, 10 bases remained unmatched. Germline V gene lookup returns CDR1 SGHTA and CDR2 FQGTGA. This CDR3 is built from 15 residues. The CDR3 DNA follows: TGTGCCAGCAGCGCCGGGAGCGGGGATACAGAGACCCAGTACTTC. It is translated as CASSAGSGDTETQYF.

This clone has just one count. The J gene is TRBJ2-5, the V gene TRBV9; TRBD2 agrees at 9 bases. This CDR3 is built from 14 residues. Trimming took 3 bases from V and 11 from J; bases not matched to a gene: 11. CDR1 is SGDLS and CDR2 is YYNGEE in the germline V gene. CDR3 DNA: TGTGCCAGCAGCGGGCCGGGCCTAGCGGGGATGCAGTACTTC. Protein sequence: CASSGPGLAGMQYF.

The V call is TRBV12-5, the J call TRBJ2-5; D may be TRBD2 (5 bases). The CDR3 covers 12 residues. Trimming left V 6 bases short and J 5 bases short, with 10 bases between. Germline values: CDR1 LGHNT, CDR2 FRNRAP. CDR3 sequence reads: CASGRPGETQYF. In DNA form, the CDR3 reads TGTGCTAGTGGCCGCCCGGGGGAGACCCAGTACTTC. Full variable domain (rest looked up from reference TRBV12-5 and TRBJ2-5): DARVTQTPRHKVTEMGQEVTMRCQPILGHNTVFWYRQTMMQGLELLAYFRNRAPLDDSGMPKDRFSAEMPDATLATLKIQPSEPRDSAVYFCASGRPGETQYFGPGTRLLVL.

CDR3 protein: CASSLITNYNEQFF. The CDR3 region has the DNA TGTGCCAGCAGCTTGATAACTAACTACAATGAGCAGTTCTTC. The chain employs TRBV5-4 and TRBJ2-1; D uncertain. Trimming removed 1 base at V and 3 bases at J, with 8 bases between. The CDR3 contains 14 residues. Germline CDR1 is SGHNT and CDR2 is YYREEE (reference sequence). The variable domain in full, completed from reference TRBV5-4 and TRBJ2-1, reads ETGVTQSPTHLIKTRGQQVTLRCSSQSGHNTVSWYQQALGQGPQFIFQYYREEENGRGNFPPRFSGLQFPNYSSELNVNALELDDSALYLCASSLITNYNEQFFGPGTRLTVL.

This chain connects TRBV20-1 to TRBJ2-7, with a weak D call TRBD1 (5 bases). This CDR3 is built from 11 residues. The germline V gene encodes CDR1 DFQATT and CDR2 SNEGSKA (reference sequence). Deletions cut 6 bases from V and 2 bases from J, with 8 bases between. The CDR3 coding sequence is TGCAGTGCAAGGGGCGCCTACGAGCAGTACTTC. This translates into CSARGAYEQYF.

This chain links TRBV7-3 with TRBJ1-5; weak D call: TRBD1 (5 bases). Looked up from germline, CDR1 is SGHTA and CDR2 is FQGTGA. The V gene lost 5 bases and the J gene lost 6 bases, with 17 bases spanning the gap. CDR3 length: 15 amino acids. This CDR3 reads CASSPREGRVQPQHF. Written as DNA, the CDR3 is TGTGCCAGCAGCCCCCGGGAGGGGCGGGTTCAGCCCCAGCATTTT.

This chain links TRBV11-2 with TRBJ2-7, with TRBD2 matching 7 bases. The germline V gene encodes CDR1 SGHAT and CDR2 FQNNGV. With 5 bases clipped from V and 5 bases from J, the junction kept 9 bases outside the gene matches. The CDR3 contains 14 residues. The CDR3 reads CASSPGSGTHEQYF. CDR3 nucleotides: TGTGCCAGCAGCCCAGGAAGCGGGACCCACGAGCAGTACTTC.

The chain is built from TRBV21-1 and TRBJ2-3; no check of the table's D call, TRBD1, against the DNA was made. TRBV21-1 is annotated as a pseudogene. The CDR3 is 16 residues long. The CDR3 sequence is CAPPPGGSRIIDTQYF. The CDR3 bases are TGTGCCCCTCCTCCAGGGGGCTCTAGGATCATAGATACGCAGTATTTT.

The chain uses TRBV7-9 and TRBJ1-2; no firm D call. Germline CDR1 is SEHNR and CDR2 is FQNEAQ (reference sequence). The germline V and J ends were trimmed by 1 base and 7 bases, with 13 bases remaining between them. The CDR3 is 14 residues long. CDR3 sequence reads: CASSLESAGGGYTF. CDR3 in DNA: TGTGCCAGCAGCTTAGAGTCTGCGGGCGGTGGCTACACCTTC.

The rearrangement uses TRBV7-9 and TRBJ1-4; TRBD1 might be the D (5 bases). V shed 5 bases and J shed 4 bases, with 14 bases lying between them. This CDR3 comprises 15 residues. Germline V gene sequence: CDR1 SEHNR, CDR2 FQNEAQ (reference sequence). This chain's CDR3 is CASSPRQSLNEKLFF. The CDR3 DNA sequence: TGTGCCAGCAGCCCTCGACAGAGTCTTAATGAAAAACTGTTTTTT.

The gene calls are TRBV7-2 and TRBJ2-7, with 8 bases that match TRBD2. J gave up 3 bases and V 5 bases, and 9 bases lay outside the gene matches. The CDR3 consists of 15 residues. CDR1 and CDR2 (germline): SGHTA, FQGNSA. CDR3 residues: CASSLRNSGSYEQYF. In nucleotides, the CDR3 is TGTGCCAGCAGCCTAAGAAACAGCGGGAGCTACGAGCAGTACTTC.

The table lists this clone with a few counts. The chain employs TRBV10-2 and TRBJ2-2; 10 bases fit TRBD2. This CDR3 comprises 16 residues. Germline CDR1 WSHSY, CDR2 SAAADI. Losses at the gene ends were 2 bases for V and 4 bases for J; bases not matched to a gene: 4. CDR3 nucleotide sequence: TGCGCCAGCAGTGAGGGACTAGCGGTTCGCACCGGGGAGCTGTTTTTT. The encoded protein is CASSEGLAVRTGELFF.